Shown below are 26 T cell receptor beta chains from a single sample sequenced in a study of blood T cells in healthy people across ages. The second PCR ran roughly 6 to 11 cycles with a sample-barcoded 5' primer and J-beta primers. MiXCR was run by TCRdb on the 5' RACE reads, yielding one entry per CDR3 protein. The sample holds over 1,200,000 distinct CDR3 sequences, approximately 59% seen once. Sequences were obtained from blood. All receptors come from a man between 18 and 35 years old in good health.

The rearrangement links TRBV7-2 to TRBJ1-4; 8 bases line up with TRBD1. Trimming cost V 5 bases and J 13 bases; bases outside gene matches: 12. The germline CDR1 and CDR2 sequences are SGHTA and FQGNSA. The CDR3 has 14 residues. As DNA, the CDR3 is TGTGCCAGCAGCCTTCTGGGACAGGCCGAGGGACTGTTTTTT. Translated: CASSLLGQAEGLFF.

The chain combines TRBV7-6 with TRBJ2-4; 11 nucleotides agree with TRBD1. Judging by the DNA end, TRBJ2-5 fits better; the J call may be wrong. The germline gives CDR1 SGHVS, CDR2 FNYEAQ. The CDR3 is 18 amino acids. The CDR3 loop is CASSLVPNRDRGKETQYF. CDR3 nucleotides: TGTGCCAGCAGCTTAGTTCCAAACCGGGACAGGGGGAAAGAGACCCAGTACTTC.

Only a few counts were recorded for this clonotype. This sequence joins TRBV7-6 and TRBJ2-3; tentative D call: TRBD1 (6 bases). The V and J ends lost 4 bases and 2 bases respectively, with 16 bases between them. The CDR3 spans 16 residues. Germline V gene sequence: CDR1 SGHVS, CDR2 FNYEAQ. CDR3 amino acids: CASSSRRDTNTDTQYF. The DNA of the CDR3 is TGTGCCAGCAGCTCCCGCCGGGACACAAACACAGATACGCAGTATTTT.

The chain uses TRBV11-2 and TRBJ2-3, with D tentatively TRBD1 or TRBD2 (5 bases each). The CDR3 consists of 17 residues. With 3 bases removed from V and 8 bases from J, the gap between germline ends came to 24 bases. Germline lookup yields CDR1 SGHAT and CDR2 FQNNGV. This CDR3 reads CASSFRLGTIVVGTQYF. The DNA for the CDR3 is TGTGCCAGCAGCTTTAGGCTGGGGACGATCGTGGTGGGTACGCAGTATTTT.

The chain joins TRBV2 to TRBJ1-4, with a possible D match to TRBD1 (5 bases). The V and J ends lost 7 bases and 3 bases respectively, with 12 bases between them. The CDR3 runs to 14 residues. Germline CDR1 is SNHLY and CDR2 is FYNNEI. The CDR3 nucleotides are TGTGCCAGCACGGGCGGGGCTGCTAATGAAAAACTGTTTTTT. It is translated as CASTGGAANEKLFF.

A few counts support this clonotype. The chain joins TRBV29-1 to TRBJ2-1; no reliable D call. CDR1 and CDR2 from the germline V gene are SQVTM and ANQGSEA. The V end was cut by 6 bases, the J end by 3 bases, with 12 bases between. This CDR3 spans 13 amino acids. The CDR3 bases are TGCAGCGTCCCCCAGGACGTCTACAATGAGCAGTTCTTC. This translates into CSVPQDVYNEQFF.

This clonotype was found a few times. The chain uses TRBV5-5 and TRBJ1-5; D perhaps matches TRBD1 (5 bases). This CDR3 contains 14 residues. Deletions cut 3 bases from V and 2 bases from J, with 9 bases between. In germline, CDR1 is SGHKS, CDR2 YYEKEE (reference sequence). CDR3 DNA: TGTGCCAGCAGCTCTATGGGGGGCAATCAGCCCCAGCATTTT. This encodes CASSSMGGNQPQHF.

The chain couples TRBV27 to TRBJ2-1, with unresolved D. The CDR3 runs to 19 residues. Germline lookup yields CDR1 MNHEY and CDR2 SMNVEV (reference sequence). Trimming took off 1 base at V and 4 bases at J, with 23 bases between the two ends. The CDR3, as DNA: TGTGCCAGCAGTTTATATATGCCCCTTGGCGGTAACATATACAATGAGCAGTTCTTC. Translating it yields CASSLYMPLGGNIYNEQFF.

This chain joins TRBV18 and TRBJ2-4, with 9 bases matching TRBD2. The DNA end is a closer match to TRBJ2-7, so the J assignment may be wrong. CDR3 length equals 14 residues. Germline V gene lookup returns CDR1 KGHSH and CDR2 LQKENI. The CDR3 bases are TGTGCCAGCTCACATAGCGGGAGTCTCGACGAGCAGTACTTC. Its translation: CASSHSGSLDEQYF.

The V and J genes are TRBV20-1 and TRBJ1-5, with D possibly being TRBD1 (6 bases). The germline V gene has CDR1 DFQATT and CDR2 SNEGSKA (reference sequence). V was pared by 3 bases and J by 9 bases, with 9 bases between. The length of the CDR3 is 11 residues. CDR3 DNA: TGCAGTGCTAGCACAGGGCGGCCCCAGCATTTT. Amino acid sequence: CSASTGRPQHF.

This rearrangement joins TRBV7-9 to TRBJ1-2; 8 bases are shared with TRBD1. The junction had 2 bases not matched to a gene; V was cut back by 5 bases and J by 6 bases. The CDR3 has 12 residues. Germline V gene data show CDR1 as SEHNR and CDR2 as FQNEAQ (reference sequence). The chain's CDR3 is CASSQTGDGYTF. CDR3 sequence (DNA): TGTGCCAGCAGCCAGACAGGGGATGGCTACACCTTC.

This clonotype was picked up a small number of times. V usage is TRBV4-3 and J usage is TRBJ1-6; the match to TRBD1 covers 7 bases. The CDR3 length is 17 residues. After removal of 3 bases from V and 0 bases from J, the junction contained 5 bases not matched to a gene. Germline CDR1 reads LGHNA; CDR2 reads YSLEER. The CDR3 coding sequence is TGCGCCAGCAGCCATTATGACAGGGTCTCCTATAATTCACCCCTCCACTTT. Protein product: CASSHYDRVSYNSPLHF.

The chain links TRBV6-6 to TRBJ2-7, with D perhaps matching TRBD1 (6 bases). This CDR3 region has 15 residues. Trimming took off 2 bases at V and 4 bases at J, with 15 bases between the two ends. CDR1 and CDR2 from the germline V gene are MNHNY and SVGAGI (reference sequence). This CDR3 reads CASSYGINTGYEQYF. CDR3 DNA sequence: TGTGCCAGCAGTTACGGCATAAATACAGGGTACGAGCAGTACTTC.

The chain uses TRBV4-3 and TRBJ2-7, with 9 bases fitting TRBD1. The CDR3 covers 14 residues. V shed 4 bases, J shed 3 bases, and the junction held 4 bases outside the gene matches. CDR1 and CDR2 (germline): LGHNA, YSLEER. The CDR3 sequence is CASSRTGAHYEQYF. In DNA, the CDR3 is TGCGCCAGCAGCCGGACAGGGGCGCACTACGAGCAGTACTTC.

There are a few counts of this clonotype. This chain uses TRBV10-3 with TRBJ2-1; the D is unclear. V lost 0 bases and J lost 5, with 11 bases in between. This CDR3 comprises 15 residues. The germline gives CDR1 ENHRY, CDR2 SYGVKD. CDR3 residues: CAISESPAGHNEQFF. Written as DNA, the CDR3 is TGTGCCATCAGTGAGTCCCCCGCAGGTCACAATGAGCAGTTCTTC.

The sample holds a few counts of this clonotype. V and J are TRBV6-6 and TRBJ2-1; no reliable D call. The CDR3 sequence is 13 residues long. CDR1 is MNHNY, CDR2 SVGAGI, per germline (reference sequence). V gave up 4 bases and J gave up 7 bases, with 11 bases separating them. The CDR3 DNA sequence: TGTGCCAGCAGTTCGGCCCGACAAAATGAGCAGTTCTTC. It is translated as CASSSARQNEQFF.

This clonotype was observed a handful of times. The J gene is TRBJ2-5, the V gene TRBV2, with D tentatively TRBD1 (6 bases). The CDR3 is made up of 15 amino acids. Trimming removed 1 base from V and 2 bases from J, with 11 bases in between. Germline V lookup: CDR1 SNHLY, CDR2 FYNNEI. CDR3 sequence: CASSEEGQAQETQYF. The CDR3 region has the DNA TGTGCCAGCAGTGAAGAGGGACAAGCGCAAGAGACCCAGTACTTC.

This clonotype was observed a handful of times. CDR3 nucleotides: TGTGCCAGCAGTTCCGGGCCCGCTGGGGCCAACGTCCTGACTTTC. Encoded protein: CASSSGPAGANVLTF. The genes are TRBV27 and TRBJ2-6, with D unclear. The germline V and J ends were trimmed by 4 bases and 2 bases, with 9 bases remaining between them. The CDR3 extends over 15 amino acids. Germline V gene lookup returns CDR1 MNHEY and CDR2 SMNVEV (reference sequence).

The CDR3 loop reads CASSYSGTSLYFEQYF. The DNA for the CDR3 is TGTGCCAGCAGTTACAGCGGGACTAGTTTGTATTTCGAGCAGTACTTC. The J gene is TRBJ2-7, the V gene TRBV6-5; TRBD2 aligns across 8 bases. With 2 bases clipped from V and 6 bases from J, the junction kept 12 bases outside the gene matches. The CDR3 is 16 residues long. The germline gives CDR1 MNHEY, CDR2 SVGAGI.

A few counts support this clonotype. The chain combines TRBV12-3 or TRBV12-4 with TRBJ2-4; the D is unclear. The germline V and J ends were trimmed by 3 bases and 0 bases, with 6 bases remaining between them. There are 14 residues in the CDR3. The CDR3 nucleotides read TGTGCCAGCAGTTTCGGGTCAGCCAAAAACATTCAGTACTTC. This codes for CASSFGSAKNIQYF.

Only a few counts were recorded for this clonotype. The J gene is TRBJ2-1, the V gene TRBV6-6; tentatively, D is TRBD2 (5 bases). Trimming shortened V by 0 bases and J by 4 bases, and 13 bases separated the two germline ends. Germline loops: CDR1 MNHNY, CDR2 SVGAGI (reference sequence). The CDR3 runs 16 residues. CDR3 region: CASSYSVERRYNEQFF. CDR3 bases: TGTGCCAGCAGTTACTCGGTGGAGCGGAGATACAATGAGCAGTTCTTC.

V is TRBV20-1 and J is TRBJ2-1; 7 bases map to TRBD2. The CDR3 spans 10 residues. Germline trimming cut 3 bases from V and 10 bases from J; bases unmatched to any gene: 0. The germline V gene encodes CDR1 DFQATT and CDR2 SNEGSKA (reference sequence). The CDR3 is CSASGREQFF. In DNA, the CDR3 is TGCAGTGCTAGCGGGAGGGAGCAGTTCTTC.

The chain couples TRBV4-2 to TRBJ1-4; D uncertain. In germline, CDR1 is LGHNA, CDR2 YNFKEQ. The V and J ends lost 1 base and 7 bases respectively, with 13 bases between them. The CDR3 runs 15 residues. This CDR3 reads CASSQVHQVAEKLFF. CDR3 DNA sequence: TGTGCCAGCAGCCAAGTACACCAGGTCGCTGAAAAACTGTTTTTT.

J is TRBJ2-1 and V is TRBV6-5; 11 bases are a match to TRBD1. V dropped 6 bases and J dropped 5; count of bases not matched to a gene: 6. Germline lookup yields CDR1 MNHEY and CDR2 SVGAGI. The CDR3 has 15 residues. The CDR3 DNA sequence: TGTGCCAGCAGGACGGACAGGGGGCTTCACAATGAGCAGTTCTTC. This encodes CASRTDRGLHNEQFF.

The CDR3 here is CASSQVRASGVLTF. The CDR3 DNA sequence: TGTGCCAGCAGCCAAGTTCGGGCTAGCGGGGTCCTGACTTTC. V usage is TRBV3-1 and J usage is TRBJ2-6; 8 nucleotides line up with TRBD2. J gave up 13 bases and V 1 base, and 6 bases lay outside the gene matches. In germline, CDR1 is LGHDT, CDR2 YNNKEL (reference sequence). This CDR3 has 14 amino acids.

This clonotype has only a few counts. V and J are TRBV4-2 and TRBJ2-5, with D possibly matching TRBD1 (6 bases). Trimming removed 1 base from V and 4 bases from J, with 16 bases in between. Looked up from germline, CDR1 is LGHNA and CDR2 is YNFKEQ. CDR3 length: 16 residues. The CDR3 bases are TGTGCCAGCAGCCAAGGGTGGGGGCCGGTTTCAGAGACCCAGTACTTC. Its protein is CASSQGWGPVSETQYF.